Listed below are T cell receptor beta chains from one sample, sequenced in a study of blood T cell repertoires in COVID-19. TCRdb keeps only in-frame clones here, not all; method: immunoSEQ multiplex PCR. This table has under 300,000 clones, roughly 80% appearing once. Sequencing was carried out using peripheral blood. These receptors came from a woman at least 80 years old with active or convalescent COVID-19. Both conserved end residues are part of each CDR3. The D gene is left open where the match is weak.

J gene	D gene	V gene	CDR3 protein
TRBJ1-1	-	TRBV5-4	CASSGGGTTLGGTEAFF
TRBJ1-6	TRBD1	TRBV5-5	CASSRAPGGGDSPLHF
TRBJ1-3	-	TRBV2	CASSEQGLPSGNTIYF
TRBJ1-2	-	TRBV5-1	CASSLETGSRYTF
TRBJ1-1	TRBD1	TRBV5-4	CASSWTGVRDTEAFF
TRBJ2-7	-	TRBV29-1	CSVEDIGGYEQYF
TRBJ1-3	TRBD1	TRBV10-3	CAISEPTGAGNTIYF
TRBJ1-2	-	TRBV3-1/TRBV3-2	CASSPSGAGAQVYYGYTF
TRBJ2-3	TRBD2	TRBV23-1	CASSQSWTSGGLDRTDTQYF
TRBJ2-7	TRBD1	TRBV28	CASSSGAAQTGKSYEQYF
TRBJ2-1	TRBD2	TRBV12-3/TRBV12-4	CATSAGGSGEQFF
TRBJ2-5	TRBD1	TRBV24-1	CATGGQGVTGETQYF
TRBJ1-4	-	TRBV28	CASSSRANEKLFF
TRBJ2-3	TRBD2	TRBV9	CASSVVGTSGGYPSTDTQYF
TRBJ1-4	TRBD1	TRBV5-1	CASSLEGTGGNEKLFF
TRBJ1-2	-	TRBV19	CASSWLGEYYGYTF
TRBJ1-3	-	TRBV18	CASSIGDGLSGNTIYF
TRBJ1-5	-	TRBV6-5	CASNSQNSNQPQHF
TRBJ1-2	-	TRBV29-1	CSAGHTGGYGYTF
TRBJ2-7	-	TRBV5-1	CASSLLRDTYEQYF
TRBJ1-1	-	TRBV19	CASSMGRMNTEAFF
TRBJ1-5	-	TRBV7-9	CASSLEAGSQPQHF
TRBJ2-1	TRBD2	TRBV5-4	CASSLQASGGASEQFF
TRBJ1-5	TRBD1	TRBV6-5	CASSLPGQGDQPQHF
TRBJ1-2	-	TRBV6-1	CASSSQRDYGYTF
TRBJ1-6	TRBD1	TRBV2	CASSLDRDNSPLHF
TRBJ2-7	-	TRBV4-2	CASSQDLVRLAPSEQYF
TRBJ2-4	-	TRBV6-5	CASSPGLAKNIQYF
TRBJ2-5	-	TRBV7-8	CASSLGGGTGETQYF
TRBJ2-3	TRBD2	TRBV14	CASSQGPASGGAVDTQYF
TRBJ2-5	-	TRBV15	CATSSGSDKGTQYF
TRBJ1-5	TRBD1	TRBV19	CASSWRTGGQPQHF
TRBJ2-1	TRBD2	TRBV7-8	CASSLGTSGGVVYEQFF
TRBJ2-4	-	TRBV3-1/TRBV3-2	CASSQVGGLTKNIQYF
TRBJ2-2	-	TRBV5-8	CASSLYTGELFF
TRBJ2-7	TRBD1	TRBV11-2	CASSLTDSRGGRGQYEQYF
TRBJ2-5	TRBD2	TRBV5-6	CASSGTGLAGGLETQYF
TRBJ2-1	-	TRBV7-2	CASSLGVRGAPHEQFF
TRBJ2-5	-	TRBV30	CAWSRGTLGTQYF
TRBJ2-1	-	TRBV6-5	CASSYQVAQTYNEQFF
TRBJ1-2	-	TRBV28	CASSLLGQMGDYGYTF
TRBJ1-2	-	TRBV3-1/TRBV3-2	CASSREGGRNGYTF
TRBJ1-2	TRBD1	TRBV2	CASSPTGVNGYTF
TRBJ2-1	TRBD1	TRBV4-1	CASSQGQGAIEQFF